The 2 T cell receptor beta chains reported below all come from one sample, sequenced in a study of blood T cell repertoires in COVID-19 (TCRdb year 2020). Libraries were built with the immunoSEQ multiplex PCR assay. As stored in TCRdb, this immuneACCESS dataset retains in-frame rearrangements with V and J assigned. A fraction of the clones does not appear; measured against another copy, unresolved V genes explain less than half of the discrepancy, and the remainder lacks a known reason. The sample has around 450,000 clones on record, approximately 90% of them singletons. The ten top clones hold about 4.5% of the sample. Sequenced sample: peripheral blood. Source of these receptors: a young woman with acute or convalescent COVID-19.

The rearrangement joins TRBV7-9 to TRBJ2-2; D might be TRBD2 (7 bases). V dropped 4 bases and J dropped 3 bases, with 15 bases sitting between them. Germline V gives CDR1 SEHNR, CDR2 FQNEAQ (reference sequence). There are 16 residues in the CDR3. CDR3 sequence (DNA): TGTGCCAGCAGCTCCAGAGGGGGGGGCGACACCGGGGAGCTGTTTTTT. This codes for CASSSRGGGDTGELFF.

The rearrangement joins TRBV7-7 to TRBJ2-3, with TRBD1 as a possible D gene (5 bases). The CDR3 has 15 amino acids. Germline CDR1 and CDR2: SSHAT and FNYEAQ (reference sequence). Trimming pared 2 bases from V and 3 bases from J, leaving 12 bases between. The CDR3 DNA follows: TGTGCCAGCAGCTTATCGGTGGCAGGGACAGATACGCAGTATTTT. This gives the protein CASSLSVAGTDTQYF.